This T cell receptor beta chain was recovered during a study of T-cell reconstitution after alpha-beta-depleted transplantation in children. A TCRbeta library incorporating unique molecular identifiers was prepared. TCRdb analysed the PCR reads with MiXCR anew, one entry per CDR3 protein. Of 350,000 to 400,000 distinct CDR3 sequences listed, about 20% are singletons. V dropped 9 bases and J dropped 3 bases, with 27 bases sitting between them. The CDR3 consists of 17 residues. The germline CDR1 and CDR2 sequences are MNHEY and SVGEGT. The TCR originated in a human donor who donated a stem cell graft to a child with acute myeloid leukemia. The gene calls are TRBV6-2 or TRBV6-3 and TRBJ2-7; D possibly uses TRBD1 or TRBD2 (6 bases each). Sequenced material: PBMCs from the stem cell graft donor, taken from the stem cell graft. The CDR3 coding sequence is TGTGCCAGGGGATGGGACACTCTGGCCGGCGGGAACTACGAGCAGTACTTC. Amino acids: CARGWDTLAGGNYEQYF.